Shown below are 28 T cell receptor beta chains from a single sample sequenced in a study of identical twins. TCRdb processed the 5' RACE reads anew with MiXCR; each CDR3 protein has one entry. This table has 1.5 million to 2 million distinct CDR3 sequences, under 35% appearing once. The sequencing input was cord blood. The origin of the receptors is a newborn girl in good health.

In the case of this clonotype: A much larger clonotype is one base distant, so this may be a read error. The chain joins TRBV29-1 to TRBJ2-4, with D uncertain. The DNA end favors TRBJ2-5, so the J call may be wrong. CDR3 size: 16 residues. CDR1 SQVTM and CDR2 ANQGSEA come from the germline V gene. The CDR3 region is CSIEDPFRGAQETQYF. Written as DNA, the CDR3 is TGCAGCATTGAAGATCCGTTTCGCGGAGCCCAAGAGACCCAGTACTTC.

This clonotype was detected a few times. The rearrangement joins TRBV20-1 to TRBJ1-2; D possibly corresponds to TRBD1 (5 bases). From germline, CDR1 is DFQATT and CDR2 SNEGSKA (reference sequence). The CDR3 is 14 residues long. V was cut by 0 bases and J by 0 bases, with 8 bases left in between. The CDR3 DNA reads as TGCAGTGCTAGAGAGGGGGGACCTAACTATGGCTACACCTTC. Translation: CSAREGGPNYGYTF.

In this sample, this clonotype turned up a few times. The chain combines TRBV20-1 with TRBJ2-7; 11 positions match TRBD1. V shed 3 bases, J shed 5 bases, and the junction held 3 bases outside the gene matches. This CDR3 region has 13 residues. CDR1 is DFQATT, CDR2 SNEGSKA, per germline (reference sequence). The CDR3 protein is CSASGTGGHEQYF. The CDR3 coding sequence is TGCAGTGCTAGCGGGACAGGGGGACACGAGCAGTACTTC.

CDR3 sequence reads: CSACGLAGATYEQYF. The CDR3 coding sequence is TGCAGTGCTTGCGGACTAGCGGGAGCGACATACGAGCAGTACTTC. The chain links TRBV20-1 to TRBJ2-5, with 13 positions matching TRBD2. The closer fit of TRBJ2-7 to the DNA end suggests the J call may be wrong. Germline CDR1 and CDR2: DFQATT and SNEGSKA (reference sequence). The CDR3 has 15 amino acids.

CDR3 sequence reads: CASSYSAKGSDTQYF. In DNA, the CDR3 is TGCGCCAGCAGCTATAGCGCAAAGGGGTCAGATACGCAGTATTTT. The J gene is TRBJ2-3, the V gene TRBV5-1, with D tentatively TRBD1 or TRBD2 (5 bases each). CDR3 length: 15 residues. Germline V gives CDR1 SGHRS, CDR2 YFSETQ. The V end lost 3 bases, the J end lost 4 bases, and 15 bases lay between the germline ends. Full variable domain (missing parts from reference TRBV5-1 and TRBJ2-3): KAGVTQTPRYLIKTRGQQVTLSCSPISGHRSVSWYQQTPGQGLQFLFEYFSETQRNKGNFPGRFSGRQFSNSRSEMNVSTLELGDSALYLCASSYSAKGSDTQYFGPGTRLTVL.

In this sample, this clonotype turned up a few times. V gene TRBV28 combines with J gene TRBJ2-7; 8 bases line up with TRBD2. The ends lost 2 bases at V and 5 bases at J; junction bases unmatched: 5. Germline CDR1 reads MDHEN; CDR2 reads SYDVKM. The CDR3 has 14 amino acids. CDR3 coding DNA: TGTGCCAGCAGTTTAAGCGGGAGTTATGACGAGCAGTACTTC. Translated, it gives CASSLSGSYDEQYF.

The CDR3, as DNA: TGCGCCAGCAGCCAAAGACTCAACGGGAGGGCCTGGGACAATGAGCAGTTCTTC. Translating gives CASSQRLNGRAWDNEQFF. V and J are TRBV4-1 and TRBJ2-1, with 8 bases lining up with TRBD2. In germline, CDR1 is MGHRA, CDR2 YSYEKL. The V and J ends lost 2 bases and 5 bases, in that order; junction bases with no gene match: 14. The length of the CDR3 is 18 residues.

This clonotype was seen a few times. V gene TRBV10-3 combines with J gene TRBJ2-4; 8 bases align to TRBD2. The CDR3 has 16 amino acids. V shed 0 bases, J shed 5 bases, and the junction held 6 bases outside the gene matches. Germline CDR1 and CDR2: ENHRY and SYGVKD. The CDR3 is CAISESGTSPQNIQYF. The CDR3 DNA sequence: TGTGCCATCAGTGAGTCGGGGACTAGTCCCCAAAACATTCAGTACTTC.

This clonotype was counted a single time. This sequence joins TRBV7-8 and TRBJ1-1, with D tentatively TRBD1 (6 bases). Germline V gene sequence: CDR1 SGHVS, CDR2 FQNEAQ. The CDR3 length is 17 residues. V lost 1 base and J 4 bases, leaving 19 bases between the germline ends. Here the CDR3 reads CASSLVWGRSETTEAFF. The CDR3 DNA reads as TGTGCCAGCAGCTTAGTCTGGGGGCGGAGTGAAACCACTGAAGCTTTCTTT.

The gene calls are TRBV11-2 and TRBJ2-7, with D possibly matching TRBD1 (5 bases). Trimming took off 10 bases at V and 0 bases at J, with 13 bases between the two ends. Germline CDR1 and CDR2: SGHAT and FQNNGV. The CDR3 has 13 amino acids. This CDR3 reads CATGQGSSYEQYF. The CDR3 nucleotides read TGTGCCACCGGCCAGGGTTCCTCCTACGAGCAGTACTTC.

The chain links TRBV10-3 to TRBJ2-7; 7 nucleotides match TRBD1. The last part of the DNA fits TRBJ2-5 better; the J call may be wrong. This CDR3 spans 14 amino acids. Germline CDR1 ENHRY, CDR2 SYGVKD. The CDR3 bases are TGTGCCATCAGCCAGGGACAGCTAAAAGAGACCCAGTACTTC. This gives the protein CAISQGQLKETQYF.

The chain carries TRBV28 and TRBJ2-7; tentatively, D is TRBD2 (5 bases). This CDR3 comprises 16 residues. Germline-derived CDR1 and CDR2 are MDHEN and SYDVKM. Trimming cost V 6 bases and J 7 bases, with 25 bases left between them. CDR3 protein: CASSLSYGSAGNEQYF. CDR3 DNA: TGTGCCAGCAGCCTCTCTTACGGCTCCGCGGGCAATGAGCAGTACTTC.

J is TRBJ1-5 and V is TRBV7-2; D not certain. V lost 5 bases and J lost 5, with 10 bases in between. This CDR3 is 13 amino acids long. CDR1 and CDR2 from the germline V gene are SGHTA and FQGNSA. CDR3: CASSPSRYQPQHF. The DNA for the CDR3 is TGTGCCAGCAGCCCGTCCCGTTATCAGCCCCAGCATTTT.

In the case of this clonotype: One end of the junction is discordant with germline, which a read error may explain. The rearrangement uses TRBV5-6 and TRBJ1-4, with D possibly TRBD1 on 6 matching bases. CDR1 and CDR2 (germline): SGHDT, YYEEEE. The CDR3 runs 15 residues. The CDR3 sequence: CASSFLGTTSEKLFF. The CDR3 DNA is TGTGCCAGCAGCTTCCTCGGGACAACTAGTGAAAAACTGTTTTTT.

The chain recombines TRBV12-3 or TRBV12-4 with TRBJ2-1; a weak D match, TRBD2 (6 bases). The V gene lost 9 bases and the J gene lost 3 bases, with 18 bases spanning the gap. This CDR3 has 15 amino acids. CDR3 amino acids: CASRVGSPHYNEQFF. Written as DNA, the CDR3 is TGTGCCAGTAGAGTCGGGAGTCCCCACTACAATGAGCAGTTCTTC.

The chain couples TRBV4-2 to TRBJ2-7, with D maybe TRBD1 (5 bases). The CDR3 contains 16 residues. Trimming stripped 0 bases from V and 7 bases from J, with 19 bases between. Germline values: CDR1 LGHNA, CDR2 YNFKEQ. CDR3 DNA: TGTGCCAGCAGCCAAGATTTGGCAGGGCTCTACAATGAGCAGTACTTC. It specifies CASSQDLAGLYNEQYF.

J is TRBJ2-3 and V is TRBV5-1; D call uncertain. V lost 4 bases, J lost 4 bases, and 7 bases lay in between. The CDR3 spans 12 residues. Germline CDR1 and CDR2: SGHRS and YFSETQ. The CDR3 sequence is CASSTRADTQYF. In DNA form, the CDR3 reads TGCGCCAGCAGCACCCGGGCAGATACGCAGTATTTT.

In this sample, this clonotype turned up many times. The V gene is TRBV5-1, the J gene TRBJ2-1; D gene uncertain. V shed 4 bases and J shed 4 bases, with 6 bases lying between them. The CDR3 consists of 12 residues. CDR1 and CDR2 from the germline V gene are SGHRS and YFSETQ. CDR3 region: CASSVPYNEQFF. The CDR3 region has the DNA TGCGCCAGCAGCGTACCTTACAATGAGCAGTTCTTC.

This clonotype was seen only a few times. The V call is TRBV6-5, the J call TRBJ2-4; 7 bases match TRBD1. The CDR3 covers 15 residues. V trimming: 2 bases; J trimming: 5 bases; junction bases outside the gene matches: 6. Germline values: CDR1 MNHEY, CDR2 SVGAGI. Here the CDR3 reads CASSYVTGSQNIQYF. The CDR3 bases are TGTGCCAGCAGTTACGTGACAGGGTCTCAAAACATTCAGTACTTC.

This clonotype was seen once. Just one base apart from a much larger clone, this may be a read error. The V and J genes are TRBV10-3 and TRBJ2-4; no reliable D call. The germline CDR1 and CDR2 sequences are ENHRY and SYGVKD. This CDR3 comprises 17 residues. Trimming stripped 0 bases from V and 13 bases from J, with 25 bases between. DNA for the CDR3: TGTGCCATCAGTGAGTCGATGACCCAATCGTCCTACAATGAGCAGTACTTC. Amino acid sequence: CAISESMTQSSYNEQYF.

The chain carries TRBV6-1 and TRBJ1-5, with a tentative D call TRBD1 (5 bases). The CDR3 consists of 13 residues. Germline CDR1 and CDR2: MNHNS and SASEGT. V was pared by 6 bases and J by 3 bases, with 9 bases between. This CDR3 reads CASRGTDNQPQHF. CDR3 bases: TGTGCCAGCAGAGGGACGGACAATCAGCCCCAGCATTTT.

CDR3 amino acids: CSAQTGTGNQPQHF. The CDR3 coding sequence is TGCAGTGCTCAAACCGGGACAGGTAATCAGCCCCAGCATTTT. This rearrangement joins TRBV20-1 to TRBJ1-5; TRBD1 aligns across 8 bases. The CDR3 runs to 14 residues. Trimming took 5 bases from V and 4 from J; bases not matched to a gene: 7. CDR1 DFQATT and CDR2 SNEGSKA come from the germline V gene (reference sequence).

The rearrangement uses TRBV5-5 and TRBJ1-4; 9 bases are a match to TRBD1. Germline-derived CDR1 and CDR2 are SGHKS and YYEKEE (reference sequence). The CDR3 spans 16 residues. Germline trimming cut 1 base from V and 2 bases from J; bases unmatched to any gene: 3. CDR3 amino acids: CASSLTGGWTNEKLFF. The CDR3 DNA sequence: TGTGCCAGCAGCTTGACAGGGGGCTGGACTAATGAAAAACTGTTTTTT.

This clonotype was observed a handful of times. The J gene is TRBJ2-7, the V gene TRBV20-1; 12 bases agree with TRBD2. Trimming cost V 2 bases and J 3 bases; bases outside gene matches: 8. The CDR3 is 16 amino acids. Germline-derived CDR1 and CDR2 are DFQATT and SNEGSKA (reference sequence). CDR3 coding DNA: TGCAGTGCTAGATCCAGAGGGACTAGCGGGTTCTACGAGCAGTACTTC. Its protein product is CSARSRGTSGFYEQYF.

This clonotype has only a few counts. The rearrangement links TRBV11-3 to TRBJ2-3; either TRBD1 or TRBD2 may fit D (5 bases each). The germline gives CDR1 SGHNT, CDR2 YENEEA. V was clipped by 1 base and J by 2 bases, with 13 bases between them. The length of the CDR3 is 16 residues. In DNA form, the CDR3 reads TGTGCCAGCAGCTTAGGGGTCGGGGCGAACACAGATACGCAGTATTTT. This codes for CASSLGVGANTDTQYF.

This clonotype was recorded only once. The V gene is TRBV3-1, the J gene TRBJ2-1; 11 bases are a match to TRBD2. From germline, CDR1 is LGHDT and CDR2 YNNKEL (reference sequence). This CDR3 has 16 residues. The ends lost 1 base at V and 8 bases at J; junction bases unmatched: 7. Here the CDR3 reads CASSQVSGGAGHEQFF. The DNA for the CDR3 is TGTGCCAGCAGCCAAGTTAGCGGGGGGGCCGGGCATGAGCAGTTCTTC.

This clonotype appeared a few times. Here the CDR3 reads CSGFSQGNTEAFF. As DNA, the CDR3 is TGCAGTGGGTTTTCACAGGGGAACACTGAAGCTTTCTTT. The V and J genes are TRBV29-1 and TRBJ1-1, with a weak D call TRBD1 (6 bases). This CDR3 contains 13 residues. CDR1 and CDR2 from the germline V gene are SQVTM and ANQGSEA.

This clonotype was observed a handful of times. The gene calls are TRBV7-2 and TRBJ2-7; the D gene is possibly TRBD1 (6 bases). V lost 1 base and J lost 2, with 15 bases in between. Germline CDR1 reads SGHTA; CDR2 reads FQGNSA. The CDR3 is made up of 16 amino acids. CDR3 loop: CASSLVQDRTPYEQYF. The CDR3 DNA reads TGTGCCAGCAGCTTAGTCCAAGACAGGACCCCCTACGAGCAGTACTTC. Looking up the rest from reference TRBV7-2 and TRBJ2-7 gives the full variable domain: GAGVSQSPSNKVTEKGKDVELRCDPISGHTALYWYRQSLGQGLEFLIYFQGNSAPDKSGLPSDRFSAERTGGSVSTLTIQRTQQEDSAVYLCASSLVQDRTPYEQYFGPGTRLTVT.